The entry below describes one TCR beta chain. Libraries were prepared by immunoSEQ multiplex PCR; TCRdb keeps only in-frame clonotypes and omits some of them. The table shows 85,000 to 95,000 clones, with more than 70% occurring only once. The V gene's germline CDR1 is SGDLS and CDR2 YYNGEE. V shed 4 bases, J shed 5 bases, and the junction held 6 bases outside the gene matches. This CDR3 spans 16 amino acids. The time point: pretreatment peripheral blood. This specimen comes from a study of PD-L1 blockade in urothelial cancer. The specimen comprised PBMCs, sampled around atezolizumab (anti-PD-L1) treatment. The receptor comes from an elderly woman with urothelial cancer. The chain is built from TRBV9 and TRBJ2-1; 13 nucleotides match TRBD2. The CDR3 coding sequence is TGTGCCAGCAGCCCCCGGACTAGCGGGAGTGACAATGAGCAGTTCTTC. Translating gives CASSPRTSGSDNEQFF.